These T cell receptor beta chains were read from a single sample in a study of neurological immune-mediated disorders. TCRdb recomputed calls from the 5' RACE reads with MiXCR, one row per CDR3 protein. This repertoire shows approximately 74,000 distinct CDR3 sequences, less than 5.5% found once; its top ten account for about 8%. The sequencing input was PBMCs. The receptors derive from a man aged 18 to 35 with multiple sclerosis. Each CDR3 is given with its conserved first and last residue. D genes are given only for firm matches. Clone size is given as once, few, many, or a class for an expanded clone.

CASSFRDLNYGYTF | TGTGCCAGCAGTTTTCGGGACTTGAACTATGGCTACACCTTC | many | TRBJ1-2 | - | TRBV12-3/TRBV12-4
CAGGPFTDTQYF | TGCGCCGGAGGACCCTTTACAGATACGCAGTATTTT | once | TRBJ2-3 | - | TRBV23-1
CASSLRSQGGLAGNNEQFF | TGTGCCAGCAGCTTACGGTCACAGGGCGGACTAGCGGGAAACAATGAGCAGTTCTTC | many | TRBJ2-1 | TRBD2 | TRBV7-2
CASYLGGEVNEQFF | TGCGCCAGTTACCTCGGGGGGGAGGTCAATGAGCAGTTCTTC | many | TRBJ2-1 | TRBD2 | TRBV5-1
CSATSGSYNEQFF | TGCAGTGCCACTAGCGGGAGCTACAATGAGCAGTTCTTC | many | TRBJ2-1 | TRBD2 | TRBV20-1
CASSAQGARYEQYF | TGTGCCAGCAGCGCACAGGGGGCTAGGTACGAGCAGTACTTC | many | TRBJ2-7 | TRBD1 | TRBV9
CASTPGGEDQPQNF | TGTGCCAGCACCCCCGGGGGCGAGGATCAGCCCCAGAATTTT | many | TRBJ1-5 | - | TRBV7-8
CSARGGTYNSPLHF | TGCAGTGCTAGGGGCGGGACCTATAATTCACCCCTCCACTTT | many | TRBJ1-6 | - | TRBV20-1
CASSYGGGGANVLTF | TGTGCCAGCAGTTATGGGGGCGGTGGGGCCAACGTCCTGACTTTC | many | TRBJ2-6 | - | TRBV6-2/TRBV6-3
CASSPGLAGAYNEQFF | TGTGCCAGCAGCCCGGGACTAGCGGGAGCTTACAATGAGCAGTTCTTC | many | TRBJ2-1 | TRBD2 | TRBV7-2
CASSSSQKADNGYTF | TGTGCCAGCAGCTCAAGTCAAAAGGCTGACAATGGCTACACCTTC | many | TRBJ1-2 | - | TRBV5-5
CASSLRGGRSTDTQYF | TGCGCCAGCAGCTTGAGGGGGGGCCGGAGCACAGATACGCAGTATTTT | many | TRBJ2-3 | - | TRBV5-1
CASGRVNTEAFF | TGTGCCAGCGGGAGGGTGAACACTGAAGCTTTCTTT | many | TRBJ1-1 | - | TRBV3-1
CASSKRGRGGEQFF | TGTGCCAGCAGCAAAAGGGGGAGGGGGGGGGAGCAGTTCTTC | few | TRBJ2-1 | - | TRBV27
CASSFGGSDEQYF | TGTGCCAGCAGTTTCGGCGGGTCCGACGAGCAGTACTTC | many | TRBJ2-7 | - | TRBV27
CASSLGPTDTQYF | TGTGCCAGCAGCTTGGGGCCTACAGATACGCAGTATTTT | many | TRBJ2-3 | - | TRBV5-4
CASSLDSTDTQYF | TGTGCCAGCAGCTTGGACAGCACAGATACGCAGTATTTT | many | TRBJ2-3 | - | TRBV5-6
CASRGDRDTQYF | TGTGCCAGCAGAGGGGACAGGGATACGCAGTATTTT | many | TRBJ2-3 | TRBD1 | TRBV12-3/TRBV12-4
CASSVALRATANYGYTF | TGTGCCAGCAGCGTAGCTCTACGGGCTACGGCTAACTATGGCTACACCTTC | many | TRBJ1-2 | - | TRBV9
CASSPGWGDGTEAFF | TGCGCCAGCAGCCCCGGATGGGGGGATGGCACTGAAGCTTTCTTT | many | TRBJ1-1 | - | TRBV5-1
CSAREGRLAAQHEQYF | TGCAGTGCTAGAGAAGGGAGGCTAGCGGCCCAGCACGAGCAGTACTTC | many | TRBJ2-7 | TRBD2 | TRBV20-1
CASSLGIGTPYEQYF | TGTGCCAGCAGCTTAGGGATCGGGACACCTTACGAGCAGTACTTC | many | TRBJ2-7 | - | TRBV7-6
CASSPRWASGHGNEQFF | TGTGCCAGCAGCCCCCGTTGGGCTAGCGGTCACGGGAATGAGCAGTTCTTC | many | TRBJ2-1 | TRBD2 | TRBV7-3
CAIRGRGLTDEAFF | TGTGCCATCAGGGGCAGGGGGCTAACGGATGAAGCTTTCTTT | many | TRBJ1-1 | TRBD1 | TRBV10-3